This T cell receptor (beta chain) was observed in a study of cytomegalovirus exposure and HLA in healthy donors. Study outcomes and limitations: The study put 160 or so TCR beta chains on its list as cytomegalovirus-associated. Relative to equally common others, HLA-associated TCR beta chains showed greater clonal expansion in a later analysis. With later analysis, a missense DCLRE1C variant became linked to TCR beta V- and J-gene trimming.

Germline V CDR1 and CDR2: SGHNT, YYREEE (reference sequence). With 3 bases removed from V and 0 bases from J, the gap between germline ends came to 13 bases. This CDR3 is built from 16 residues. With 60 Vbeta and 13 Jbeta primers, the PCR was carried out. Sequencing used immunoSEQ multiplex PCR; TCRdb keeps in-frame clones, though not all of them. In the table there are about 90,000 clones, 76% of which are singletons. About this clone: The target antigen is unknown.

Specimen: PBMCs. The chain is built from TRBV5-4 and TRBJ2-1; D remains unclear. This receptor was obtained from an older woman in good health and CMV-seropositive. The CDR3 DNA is TGTGCCAGCAGCTCCCTCGCGGTAAGCTCCTACAATGAGCAGTTCTTC. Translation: CASSSLAVSSYNEQFF. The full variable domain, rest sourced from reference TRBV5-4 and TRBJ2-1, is ETGVTQSPTHLIKTRGQQVTLRCSSQSGHNTVSWYQQALGQGPQFIFQYYREEENGRGNFPPRFSGLQFPNYSSELNVNALELDDSALYLCASSSLAVSSYNEQFFGPGTRLTVL.